The present entry profiles one T cell receptor beta chain with its context. Random hexamers were used to reverse transcribe the RNA input (about 0.5 to 1 ug). In TCRdb, the immunoSEQ multiplex PCR reads were re-called with MiXCR into one record per CDR3 protein. The sample lists approximately 170,000 distinct CDR3 sequences, around 94% occurring once. The sample originates from a study of CD8 T cells in Susac syndrome. This CDR3 is 13 amino acids long. Between the trimmed V and J ends, which lost 4 bases and 7 bases, there was a span of 10 bases. The gene calls are TRBV23-1 and TRBJ2-2; no definite D call. TRBV23-1 is sorted into the ORF group, with uncertain function. Specimen: CD4+ T cells from PBMCs. The receptor was isolated from a human donor with multiple sclerosis. The CDR3 DNA is TGCGCCAGCAGTCCCAGCCTCATCGGGGAGCTGTTTTTT. Its protein product is CASSPSLIGELFF.